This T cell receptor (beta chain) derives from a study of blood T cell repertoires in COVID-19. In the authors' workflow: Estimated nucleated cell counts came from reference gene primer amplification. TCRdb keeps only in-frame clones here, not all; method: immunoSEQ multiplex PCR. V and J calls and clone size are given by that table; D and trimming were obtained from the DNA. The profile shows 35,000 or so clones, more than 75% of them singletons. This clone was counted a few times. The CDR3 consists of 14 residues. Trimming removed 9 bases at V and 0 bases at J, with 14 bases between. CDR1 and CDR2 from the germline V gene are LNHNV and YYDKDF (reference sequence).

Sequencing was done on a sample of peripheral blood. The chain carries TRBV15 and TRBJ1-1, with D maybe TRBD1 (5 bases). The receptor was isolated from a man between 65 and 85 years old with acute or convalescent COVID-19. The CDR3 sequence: CATELEGLNTEAFF. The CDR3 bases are TGTGCCACGGAGTTGGAGGGACTGAACACTGAAGCTTTCTTT. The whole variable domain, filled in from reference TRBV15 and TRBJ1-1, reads DAMVIQNPRYQVTQFGKPVTLSCSQTLNHNVMYWYQQKSSQAPKLLFHYYDKDFNNEADTPDNFQSRRPNTSFCFLDIRSPGLGDTAMYLCATELEGLNTEAFFGQGTRLTVV.